The following is a T cell receptor (beta chain) sequence with its context. Its antigen is still unknown. The data are from a study of cytomegalovirus exposure and HLA in healthy donors. Study-level background: The same platform as the roughly 670 first-cohort repertoires was used for the 120 validation repertoires, a later analysis reported. Study-level results: With high specificity and sensitivity, the classifier reportedly diagnosed cytomegalovirus status. Researchers counted roughly 160 TCR beta chains as cytomegalovirus-associated.

Separation from the 666-subject first cohort characterized the roughly 110-subject validation cohort, to which the donors belonged. There are 16 residues in the CDR3. Germline loops: CDR1 LGHNA, CDR2 YSLEER. V was pared by 0 bases and J by 9 bases, with 18 bases between. Method: immunoSEQ multiplex PCR; TCRdb's copy keeps in-frame clones and lacks some. The top ten clones hold around 9% of a sample with about 130,000 clones, about 88% of them seen once. The clonotype was recovered from a woman younger than 35 in good health and CMV-seropositive. Sequenced sample: PBMCs. The chain carries TRBV4-3 and TRBJ1-5; tentative D call: TRBD1 (5 bases). CDR3 sequence: CASSQDIPRPQGPQHF. The CDR3 DNA follows: TGCGCCAGCAGCCAAGATATTCCCCGCCCCCAGGGGCCCCAGCATTTT.